These 32 T cell receptor beta chains share one sample of origin, sequenced in a study of T cell responses to AZD1222 COVID-19 vaccine (dated by TCRdb to 2020 to 2022). Sample time point, as interpreted from the label and publication: baseline before first vaccination. The library was produced with the immunoSEQ multiplex PCR assay. TCRdb re-hosts the immuneACCESS table, in-frame sequences only. Its copies lack some clones; in the studies checked, an unresolved V gene accounts for under half of them, and the cause for the rest is not known. The table for this sample lists some 120,000 clones; around 93% of them were counted only once. The top ten clones comprise 1.1% of the sample. The specimen was peripheral blood, collected on day 0 of AZD1222 vaccination. The origin of the receptors is an adult in good health.

Worth noting for this clone: Other DNA sequences from this sample encode an identical CDR3 as well. The rearrangement joins TRBV5-1 to TRBJ2-2, with 10 bases lining up with TRBD1. The CDR3 extends over 17 amino acids. V trimming: 1 base; J trimming: 1 base; junction bases outside the gene matches: 4. Germline V gene sequence: CDR1 SGHRS, CDR2 YFSETQ. Here the CDR3 DNA reads TGCGCCAGCAGCTTGAAACGGACAGGGGGGAACACCGGGGAGCTGTTTTTT. It encodes CASSLKRTGGNTGELFF.

In its sample, this clone was seen a few times. J is TRBJ1-2 and V is TRBV5-5; unclear D gene. Trimming pared 0 bases from V and 8 bases from J, leaving 14 bases between. There are 14 residues in the CDR3. Per germline, CDR1 SGHKS and CDR2 YYEKEE (reference sequence). CDR3: CASSLASSVVGYTF. As DNA, the CDR3 is TGTGCCAGCAGCTTGGCGTCCTCAGTGGTGGGCTACACCTTC.

This clone was picked up one time. The chain carries TRBV5-4 and TRBJ1-4; D not certain. CDR1 and CDR2 from the germline V gene are SGHNT and YYREEE (reference sequence). CDR3 length: 14 residues. Trimming stripped 3 bases from V and 5 bases from J, with 11 bases between. The CDR3 loop reads CASSSGPLNEKLFF. The CDR3 DNA follows: TGTGCCAGCAGCTCGGGCCCGCTAAATGAAAAACTGTTTTTT.

CDR3 loop: CASSVDPRTSGSSYEQYF. The DNA for the CDR3 is TGTGCCAGCAGCGTAGACCCCAGGACTAGCGGGTCTTCCTACGAGCAGTACTTC. The chain recombines TRBV9 with TRBJ2-7; 11 bases fit TRBD2. CDR1 and CDR2 (germline): SGDLS, YYNGEE. V shed 0 bases and J 1 base; nucleotides not matched to a gene: 9. The CDR3 runs 18 residues.

The V gene is TRBV28, the J gene TRBJ2-1; 8 positions match TRBD2. The V and J ends lost 4 bases and 6 bases, in that order; junction bases with no gene match: 5. The CDR3 runs to 14 residues. Germline V lookup: CDR1 MDHEN, CDR2 SYDVKM. The CDR3 reads CASSYSGISNEQFF. CDR3 DNA: TGTGCCAGCAGTTATAGCGGGATTAGCAATGAGCAGTTCTTC.

The chain couples TRBV5-6 to TRBJ2-1; D may be TRBD1 (5 bases). Trimming took 0 bases from V and 3 from J, leaving 10 bases between them. The CDR3 has 15 residues. CDR1 is SGHDT and CDR2 is YYEEEE in the germline V gene. Here the CDR3 reads CASSLVGVVYNEQFF. For the CDR3, the DNA is TGTGCCAGCAGCTTGGTAGGGGTGGTCTACAATGAGCAGTTCTTC.

This clone was seen more than once but under ten times. This chain links TRBV2 with TRBJ2-2, with D hard to call. The length of the CDR3 is 16 residues. The germline CDR1 and CDR2 sequences are SNHLY and FYNNEI. The V end was cut by 6 bases, the J end by 1 base, with 15 bases between. CDR3 loop: CASSGSQRWNTGELFF. The CDR3 coding sequence is TGTGCCAGCAGCGGTTCCCAGCGCTGGAACACCGGGGAGCTGTTTTTT.

J is TRBJ2-6 and V is TRBV18; tentative D call: TRBD1 (6 bases). V was cut by 3 bases and J by 0 bases, with 12 bases left in between. Germline V gives CDR1 KGHSH, CDR2 LQKENI. The CDR3 runs 17 residues. CDR3 residues: CASSPRTVNSGANVLTF. The CDR3 coding sequence is TGTGCCAGCTCACCCCGGACAGTGAACTCTGGGGCCAACGTCCTGACTTTC.

The chain couples TRBV19 to TRBJ2-6; TRBD1 is a possible D gene (6 bases). CDR3 size: 17 residues. CDR1 is LNHDA, CDR2 SQIVND, per germline (reference sequence). The ends were cut back, 6 bases at V and 2 bases at J, with 17 bases in the middle. Written as DNA, the CDR3 is TGTGCCAGTAGCCCCTGGCTGGGGGCGACTGGGGCCAACGTCCTGACTTTC. It is translated as CASSPWLGATGANVLTF. Drawing the rest from reference TRBV19 and TRBJ2-6, the complete variable domain is DGGITQSPKYLFRKEGQNVTLSCEQNLNHDAMYWYRQDPGQGLRLIYYSQIVNDFQKGDIAEGYSVSREKKESFPLTVTSAQKNPTAFYLCASSPWLGATGANVLTFGAGSRLTVL.

The CDR3 DNA follows: TGTGCCAGCAGCGTAGGATGGGGGGCGAGCGATTCACCCCTCCACTTT. It is translated as CASSVGWGASDSPLHF. The chain has TRBV9 and TRBJ1-6, with a possible D match to TRBD1 (6 bases). The germline V gene has CDR1 SGDLS and CDR2 YYNGEE. V lost 0 bases, J lost 8 bases, and 15 bases lay in between. This CDR3 is built from 16 residues.

The chain couples TRBV28 to TRBJ2-4; tentative D call: TRBD1 (6 bases). This CDR3 contains 16 residues. The germline gives CDR1 MDHEN, CDR2 SYDVKM. The V and J ends lost 3 bases and 4 bases respectively, with 16 bases between them. CDR3 DNA sequence: TGTGCCAGCAGTTTCCAGGAACAGGGAGAGAAAAACATTCAGTACTTC. It encodes CASSFQEQGEKNIQYF.

V gene TRBV9 combines with J gene TRBJ2-5; D ambiguous. V was cut by 0 bases and J by 3 bases, with 9 bases left in between. Germline-derived CDR1 and CDR2 are SGDLS and YYNGEE. The CDR3 has 14 residues. The CDR3 sequence is CASSVESDKETQYF. The CDR3 nucleotides are TGTGCCAGCAGCGTAGAGTCCGATAAAGAGACCCAGTACTTC. The full variable domain, completed using reference TRBV9 and TRBJ2-5, is DSGVTQTPKHLITATGQRVTLRCSPRSGDLSVYWYQQSLDQGLQFLIQYYNGEERAKGNILERFSAQQFPDLHSELNLSSLELGDSALYFCASSVESDKETQYFGPGTRLLVL.

This chain connects TRBV6-2 or TRBV6-3 to TRBJ1-1, with a possible D match to TRBD1 (5 bases). The CDR3 totals 18 residues. With 4 bases removed from V and 0 bases from J, the gap between germline ends came to 21 bases. Germline CDR1 reads MNHEY; CDR2 reads SVGEGT. As DNA, the CDR3 is TGTGCCAGCAGTTCCCCTTGGGGCGTCGACTTCTTGAACACTGAAGCTTTCTTT. Encoded protein: CASSSPWGVDFLNTEAFF.

This chain joins TRBV6-5 and TRBJ2-1; TRBD2 is a possible D gene (6 bases). The germline CDR1 and CDR2 sequences are MNHEY and SVGAGI. V was shortened by 5 bases and J by 4 bases, with 15 bases between the two germline ends. This CDR3 has 15 residues. The CDR3 nucleotides read TGTGCCAGCAGTACTAGCTCCCGGGCGTACAATGAGCAGTTCTTC. Translation gives CASSTSSRAYNEQFF.

The rearrangement uses TRBV5-1 and TRBJ1-6, with 8 bases that match TRBD1. The germline gives CDR1 SGHRS, CDR2 YFSETQ. The CDR3 contains 16 residues. J lost 1 base, V lost 0 bases, and 0 bases had no gene match. CDR3 region: CASSLGQGSYNSPLHF. CDR3 in DNA: TGCGCCAGCAGCTTGGGACAGGGGTCCTATAATTCACCCCTCCACTTT.

This chain uses TRBV10-3 with TRBJ1-2; D perhaps matches TRBD1 (6 bases). V was cut by 0 bases and J by 7 bases, with 18 bases left in between. The CDR3 loop spans 16 amino acids. Per germline, CDR1 ENHRY and CDR2 SYGVKD. CDR3 sequence (DNA): TGTGCCATCAGTGAGTCGGTTAGGGGGGTCGAAAGTGGCTACACCTTC. This translates into CAISESVRGVESGYTF.

The rearrangement links TRBV3-1 (or the pseudogene TRBV3-2) to TRBJ1-1; D is undetermined. CDR1 is LGHDT, CDR2 YNNKEL, per germline (reference sequence). V was cut by 2 bases and J by 2 bases, with 9 bases left in between. CDR3 size: 14 residues. CDR3 DNA sequence: TGTGCCAGCAGCCAAAGGGCAGCTAACACTGAAGCTTTCTTT. Protein: CASSQRAANTEAFF.

The chain recombines TRBV7-8 with TRBJ1-2; no firm D call. Trimming cost V 1 base and J 5 bases, with 11 bases left between them. Germline CDR1 and CDR2: SGHVS and FQNEAQ. CDR3 length: 14 residues. The CDR3 sequence: CASSLEPGLYGYTF. The CDR3 DNA sequence: TGTGCCAGCAGCTTAGAACCAGGACTATATGGCTACACCTTC.

The genes are TRBV18 and TRBJ1-1, with 7 bases that match TRBD1. Germline CDR1 and CDR2: KGHSH and LQKENI. Trimming at V came to 3 bases and at J to 0 bases, leaving 4 bases not matched to a gene. This CDR3 has 15 amino acids. CDR3 in DNA: TGTGCCAGCTCACCCACGACAGGGATGAACACTGAAGCTTTCTTT. Amino acid sequence: CASSPTTGMNTEAFF.

This chain links TRBV6-5 with TRBJ1-1, with D unclear. This CDR3 has 16 amino acids. In germline, CDR1 is MNHEY, CDR2 SVGAGI. The V end lost 0 bases, the J end lost 1 base, and 12 bases lay between the germline ends. The DNA of the CDR3 is TGTGCCAGCAGTTACTCGGCAGGCCGCAGGAACACTGAAGCTTTCTTT. Protein: CASSYSAGRRNTEAFF.

The V gene is TRBV11-2, the J gene TRBJ2-7; no clear D gene. CDR3 length: 16 amino acids. V was trimmed by 1 base and J by 5 bases, leaving 18 bases between them. CDR1 is SGHAT, CDR2 FQNNGV, per germline. CDR3 nucleotide sequence: TGTGCCAGCAGCTTAGGGAACCTTCGGACCGTAGACGAGCAGTACTTC. Protein: CASSLGNLRTVDEQYF.

The V and J genes are TRBV3-1 (or the pseudogene TRBV3-2) and TRBJ2-3; D is undetermined. This CDR3 spans 13 amino acids. Germline CDR1 reads LGHDT; CDR2 reads YNNKEL (reference sequence). The V and J ends lost 1 base and 6 bases respectively, with 8 bases between them. The CDR3 here is CASSQGIGDTQYF. CDR3 in DNA: TGTGCCAGCAGCCAAGGAATAGGGGATACGCAGTATTTT.

This chain joins TRBV4-1 and TRBJ2-7, with no clear D. Germline V gene lookup returns CDR1 MGHRA and CDR2 YSYEKL. Trimming cost V 4 bases and J 3 bases, with 19 bases left between them. The CDR3 spans 16 residues. The CDR3 loop is CASSPISRRTDYEQYF. CDR3 sequence (DNA): TGCGCCAGCAGCCCCATCTCCCGTCGAACCGACTACGAGCAGTACTTC.

The J gene is TRBJ1-1, the V gene TRBV7-3; D gene ambiguous. The CDR3 spans 14 residues. The germline V gene has CDR1 SGHTA and CDR2 FQGTGA. V was pared by 1 base and J by 0 bases, with 6 bases between. The CDR3 here is CASSLNSMNTEAFF. CDR3 in DNA: TGTGCCAGCAGCTTAAACAGCATGAACACTGAAGCTTTCTTT.

V and J are TRBV5-1 and TRBJ2-3, with 14 bases lining up with TRBD2. This CDR3 contains 16 residues. J gave up 3 bases and V 4 bases, and 4 bases lay outside the gene matches. In germline, CDR1 is SGHRS, CDR2 YFSETQ. For the CDR3, the DNA is TGCGCCAGCAGCCGGAGACTAGCGGGAGGGACAGATACGCAGTATTTT. It yields the protein CASSRRLAGGTDTQYF.

This clone was observed a single time. The CDR3 protein is CASSLVPSGRAYTGELFF. CDR3 in DNA: TGTGCCAGCAGCTTAGTTCCTAGCGGGAGGGCCTACACCGGGGAGCTGTTTTTT. The V gene is TRBV7-6, the J gene TRBJ2-2; 12 positions match TRBD2. The trim removed 1 base at V and 3 bases at J, leaving 6 bases unmatched. Germline V lookup: CDR1 SGHVS, CDR2 FNYEAQ. The CDR3 runs 18 residues.

The rearrangement joins TRBV27 to TRBJ1-1, with D hard to call. Germline V CDR1 and CDR2: MNHEY, SMNVEV (reference sequence). The CDR3 runs 15 residues. Trimming pared 5 bases from V and 5 bases from J, leaving 18 bases between. In DNA form, the CDR3 reads TGTGCCAGCAGTCCCCTCGGGGTAAGAAGGACTGAAGCTTTCTTT. Protein product: CASSPLGVRRTEAFF.

This sequence joins TRBV4-2 and TRBJ2-7; 8 bases line up with TRBD2. The V gene's germline CDR1 is LGHNA and CDR2 YNFKEQ. This CDR3 contains 18 residues. With V trimmed by 0 bases and J by 0 bases, 10 bases remained unmatched. The CDR3: CASSQEPSGRLSSYEQYF. As DNA, the CDR3 is TGTGCCAGCAGCCAAGAGCCTAGCGGGCGACTTAGCTCCTACGAGCAGTACTTC.

V and J are TRBV7-8 and TRBJ2-1; 7 nucleotides match TRBD1. The length of the CDR3 is 15 residues. Losses at the gene ends were 5 bases for V and 6 bases for J; bases not matched to a gene: 10. CDR1 SGHVS and CDR2 FQNEAQ come from the germline V gene. The CDR3 sequence is CASSRTGAGGNEQFF. DNA of the CDR3: TGTGCCAGCAGCCGAACTGGGGCAGGGGGCAATGAGCAGTTCTTC.

The chain couples TRBV9 to TRBJ2-3, with D maybe TRBD2 (6 bases). This CDR3 comprises 16 residues. The V end was cut by 4 bases, the J end by 5 bases, with 20 bases between. Germline CDR1 reads SGDLS; CDR2 reads YYNGEE. CDR3 protein: CASSPRLVDLVDTQYF. The DNA of the CDR3 is TGTGCCAGCAGCCCCCGACTAGTGGATTTAGTAGATACGCAGTATTTT.

This clone was seen only once. The rearrangement joins TRBV30 to TRBJ1-1; no definite D call. From germline, CDR1 is GTSNPN and CDR2 SVGIG (reference sequence). This CDR3 is built from 11 residues. V lost 2 bases to trimming and J lost 4 bases, with 5 bases between them. This CDR3 reads CAWSRGTEAFF. For the CDR3, the DNA is TGTGCCTGGAGTCGGGGCACTGAAGCTTTCTTT.

V and J are TRBV18 and TRBJ2-2, with D possibly TRBD2 on 6 matching bases. The germline gives CDR1 KGHSH, CDR2 LQKENI. V was shortened by 3 bases and J by 5 bases, with 16 bases between the two germline ends. The length of the CDR3 is 16 residues. The CDR3 sequence is CASSPLKGTLTGELFF. The DNA of the CDR3 is TGTGCCAGCTCACCCCTGAAGGGGACTCTAACCGGGGAGCTGTTTTTT.